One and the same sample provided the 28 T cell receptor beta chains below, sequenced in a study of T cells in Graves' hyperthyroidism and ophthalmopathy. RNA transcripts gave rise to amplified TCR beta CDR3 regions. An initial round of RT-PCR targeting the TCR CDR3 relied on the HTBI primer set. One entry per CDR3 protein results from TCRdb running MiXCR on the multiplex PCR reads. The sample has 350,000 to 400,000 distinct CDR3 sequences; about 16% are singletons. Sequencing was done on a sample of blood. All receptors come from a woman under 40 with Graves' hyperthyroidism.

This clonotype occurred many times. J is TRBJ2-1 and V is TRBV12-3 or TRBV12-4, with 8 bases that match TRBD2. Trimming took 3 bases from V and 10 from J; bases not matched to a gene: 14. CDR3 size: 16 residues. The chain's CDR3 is CASSFGLAGGYGEQFF. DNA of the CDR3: TGTGCCAGCAGTTTTGGACTAGCTGGGGGTTATGGCGAGCAGTTCTTC.

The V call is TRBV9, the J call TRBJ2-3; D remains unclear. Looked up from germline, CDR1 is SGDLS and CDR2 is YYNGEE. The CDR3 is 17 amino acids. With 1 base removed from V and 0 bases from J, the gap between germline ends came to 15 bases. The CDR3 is CASSVWSGSVSTDTQYF. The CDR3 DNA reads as TGTGCCAGCAGCGTATGGTCCGGAAGCGTTAGCACAGATACGCAGTATTTT. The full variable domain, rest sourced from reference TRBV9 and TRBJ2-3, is DSGVTQTPKHLITATGQRVTLRCSPRSGDLSVYWYQQSLDQGLQFLIQYYNGEERAKGNILERFSAQQFPDLHSELNLSSLELGDSALYFCASSVWSGSVSTDTQYFGPGTRLTVL.

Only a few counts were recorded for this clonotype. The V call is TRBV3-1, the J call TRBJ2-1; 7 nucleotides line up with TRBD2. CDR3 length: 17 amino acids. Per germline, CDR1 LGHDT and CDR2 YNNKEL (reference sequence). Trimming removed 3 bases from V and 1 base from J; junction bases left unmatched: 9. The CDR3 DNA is TGTGCCAGCAGCCACGGAAGGAGGGGAGGGTCCTACAATGAGCAGTTCTTC. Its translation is CASSHGRRGGSYNEQFF.

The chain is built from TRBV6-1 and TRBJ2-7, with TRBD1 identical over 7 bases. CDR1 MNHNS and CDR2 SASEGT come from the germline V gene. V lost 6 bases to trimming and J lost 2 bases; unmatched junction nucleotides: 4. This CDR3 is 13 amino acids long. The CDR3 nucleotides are TGTGCCAGCAGGCTCCAGGGGGCCTACGAGCAGTACTTC. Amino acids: CASRLQGAYEQYF.

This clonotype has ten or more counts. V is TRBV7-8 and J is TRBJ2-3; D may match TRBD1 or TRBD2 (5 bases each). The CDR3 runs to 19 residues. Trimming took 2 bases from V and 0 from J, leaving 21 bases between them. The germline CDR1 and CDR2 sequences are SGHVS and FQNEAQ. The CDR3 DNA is TGTGCCAGCAGCTTAATGCAGTCGGGGCTAGACCTAAGCACAGATACGCAGTATTTT. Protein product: CASSLMQSGLDLSTDTQYF.

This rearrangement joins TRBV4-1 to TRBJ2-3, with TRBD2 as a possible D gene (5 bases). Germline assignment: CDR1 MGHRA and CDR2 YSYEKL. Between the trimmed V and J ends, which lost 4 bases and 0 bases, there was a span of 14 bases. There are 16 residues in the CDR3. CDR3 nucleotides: TGCGCCAGCAGCCTCGGAGAGGGAACTAGCACAGATACGCAGTATTTT. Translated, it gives CASSLGEGTSTDTQYF.

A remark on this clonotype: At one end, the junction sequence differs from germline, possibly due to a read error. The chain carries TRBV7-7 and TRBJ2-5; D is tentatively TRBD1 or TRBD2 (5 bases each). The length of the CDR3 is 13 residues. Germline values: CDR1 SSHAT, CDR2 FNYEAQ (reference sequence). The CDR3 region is CASSLGELETQYF. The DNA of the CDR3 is TGTGCTAGCAGCTTAGGGGAGCTAGAGACCCAGTACTTC.

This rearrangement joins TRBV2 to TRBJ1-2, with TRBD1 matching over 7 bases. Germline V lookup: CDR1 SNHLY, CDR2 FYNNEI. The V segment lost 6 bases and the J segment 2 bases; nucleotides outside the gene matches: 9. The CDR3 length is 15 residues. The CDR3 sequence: CASRAAGTANYGYTF. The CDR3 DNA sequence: TGTGCCAGCAGGGCAGCCGGGACAGCGAACTATGGCTACACCTTC.

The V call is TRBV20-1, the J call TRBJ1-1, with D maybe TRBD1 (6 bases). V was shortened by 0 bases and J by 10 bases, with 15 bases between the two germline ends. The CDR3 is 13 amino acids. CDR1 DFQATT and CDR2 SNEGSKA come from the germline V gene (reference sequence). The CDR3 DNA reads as TGCAGTGCTAGAGATCCAGGGGAGAGGTTAGCTTTCTTT. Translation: CSARDPGERLAFF.

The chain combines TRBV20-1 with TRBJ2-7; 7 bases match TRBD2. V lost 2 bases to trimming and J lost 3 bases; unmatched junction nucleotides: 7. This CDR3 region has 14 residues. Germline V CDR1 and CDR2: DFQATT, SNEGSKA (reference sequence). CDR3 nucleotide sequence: TGCAGTGCTAGACCGGGAGGCCTACTCTACGAGCAGTACTTC. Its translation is CSARPGGLLYEQYF.

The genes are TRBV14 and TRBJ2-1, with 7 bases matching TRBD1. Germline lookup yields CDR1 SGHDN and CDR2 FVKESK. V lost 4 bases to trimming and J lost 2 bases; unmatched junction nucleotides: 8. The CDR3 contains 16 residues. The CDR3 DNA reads TGTGCCAGCAGCCGCCCCCCCGGACAGGCCTACAATGAGCAGTTCTTC. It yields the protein CASSRPPGQAYNEQFF. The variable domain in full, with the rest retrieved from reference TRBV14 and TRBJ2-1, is EAGVTQFPSHSVIEKGQTVTLRCDPISGHDNLYWYRRVMGKEIKFLLHFVKESKQDESGMPNNRFLAERTGGTYSTLKVQPAELEDSGVYFCASSRPPGQAYNEQFFGPGTRLTVL.

The CDR3 spells CSARDVGALGGNTEAFF. CDR3 DNA sequence: TGCAGTGCTAGAGATGTGGGGGCCCTGGGGGGAAACACTGAAGCTTTCTTT. This chain links TRBV20-1 with TRBJ1-1; D might be TRBD1 (6 bases). Germline V gene data show CDR1 as DFQATT and CDR2 as SNEGSKA (reference sequence). This CDR3 is 17 amino acids long. V was trimmed by 0 bases and J by 2 bases, leaving 19 bases between them.

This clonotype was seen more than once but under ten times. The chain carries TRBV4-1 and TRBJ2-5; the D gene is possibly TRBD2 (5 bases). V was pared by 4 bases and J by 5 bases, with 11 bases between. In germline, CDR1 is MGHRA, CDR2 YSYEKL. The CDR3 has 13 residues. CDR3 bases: TGCGCCAGCAGCCCAATGGGCGGGGAGACCCAGTACTTC. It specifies CASSPMGGETQYF.

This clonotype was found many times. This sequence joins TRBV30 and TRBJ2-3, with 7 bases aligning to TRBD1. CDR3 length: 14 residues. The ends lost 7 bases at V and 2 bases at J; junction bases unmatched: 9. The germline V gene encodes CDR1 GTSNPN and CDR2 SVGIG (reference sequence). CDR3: CAYWTGTFTDTQYF. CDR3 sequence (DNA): TGTGCCTACTGGACAGGAACCTTCACAGATACGCAGTATTTT.

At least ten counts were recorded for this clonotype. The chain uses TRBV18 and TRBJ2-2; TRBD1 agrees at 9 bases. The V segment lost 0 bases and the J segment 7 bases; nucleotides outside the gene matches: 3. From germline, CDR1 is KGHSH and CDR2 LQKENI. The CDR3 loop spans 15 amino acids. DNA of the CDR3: TGTGCCAGCTCACCACCAGGACAGGGGATCGGGGAGCTGTTTTTT. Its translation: CASSPPGQGIGELFF.

For the CDR3, the DNA is TGTGCCAGTAGTACACCGGGACTAGAGCAGTTCTTC. This sequence encodes CASSTPGLEQFF. The chain employs TRBV19 and TRBJ2-1; TRBD2 matches 7 bases. The germline V gene encodes CDR1 LNHDA and CDR2 SQIVND (reference sequence). The CDR3 has 12 residues. J was trimmed by 10 bases and V by 4 bases; bases with no gene match: 4.

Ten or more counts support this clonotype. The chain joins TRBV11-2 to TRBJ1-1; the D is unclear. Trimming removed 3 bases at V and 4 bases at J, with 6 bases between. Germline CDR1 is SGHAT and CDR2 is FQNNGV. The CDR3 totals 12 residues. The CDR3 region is CASSFSGTEAFF. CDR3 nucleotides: TGTGCCAGCAGCTTTTCAGGCACTGAAGCTTTCTTT.

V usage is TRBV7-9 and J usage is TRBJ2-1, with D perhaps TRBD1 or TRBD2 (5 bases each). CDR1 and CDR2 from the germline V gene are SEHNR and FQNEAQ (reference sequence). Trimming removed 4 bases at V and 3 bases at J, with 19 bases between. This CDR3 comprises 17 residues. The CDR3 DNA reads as TGTGCCAGCAGCTCGACCCTAGCTGGGACCAGCTACAATGAGCAGTTCTTC. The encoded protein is CASSSTLAGTSYNEQFF.

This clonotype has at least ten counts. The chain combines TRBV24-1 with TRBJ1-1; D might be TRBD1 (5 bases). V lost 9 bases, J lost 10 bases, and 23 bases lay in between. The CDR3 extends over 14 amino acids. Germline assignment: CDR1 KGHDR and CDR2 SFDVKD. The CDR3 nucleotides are TGTGCCACCGGAACGGGACTCACGATGGTCGGAGCTTTCTTT. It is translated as CATGTGLTMVGAFF.

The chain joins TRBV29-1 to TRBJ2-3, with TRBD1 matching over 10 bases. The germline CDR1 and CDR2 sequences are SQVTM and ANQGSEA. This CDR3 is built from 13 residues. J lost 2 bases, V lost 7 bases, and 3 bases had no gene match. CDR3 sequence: CSARQGATDTQYF. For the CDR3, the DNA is TGCAGCGCCAGACAGGGGGCCACAGATACGCAGTATTTT.

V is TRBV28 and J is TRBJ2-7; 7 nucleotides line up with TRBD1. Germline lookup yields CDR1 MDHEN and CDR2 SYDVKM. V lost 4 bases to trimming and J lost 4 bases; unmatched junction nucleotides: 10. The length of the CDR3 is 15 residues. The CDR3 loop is CASSSTGVRVYEQYF. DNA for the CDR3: TGTGCCAGCAGTTCTACAGGGGTCAGGGTATACGAGCAGTACTTC.

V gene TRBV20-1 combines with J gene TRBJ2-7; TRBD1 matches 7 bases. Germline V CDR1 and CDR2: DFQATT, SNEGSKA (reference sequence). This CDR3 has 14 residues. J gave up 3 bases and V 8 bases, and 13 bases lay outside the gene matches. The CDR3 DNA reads TGCAGTCCCCGGAAGCAGACAGGGAGCTACGAGCAGTACTTC. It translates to CSPRKQTGSYEQYF.

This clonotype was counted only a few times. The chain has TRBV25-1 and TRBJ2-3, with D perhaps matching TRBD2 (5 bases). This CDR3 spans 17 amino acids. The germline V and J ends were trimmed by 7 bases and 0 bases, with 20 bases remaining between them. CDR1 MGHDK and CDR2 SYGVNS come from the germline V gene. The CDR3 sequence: CASKGLARYTSTDTQYF. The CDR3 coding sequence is TGTGCCAGCAAAGGGCTAGCTCGCTACACTAGCACAGATACGCAGTATTTT. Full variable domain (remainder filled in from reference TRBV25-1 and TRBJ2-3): EADIYQTPRYLVIGTGKKITLECSQTMGHDKMYWYQQDPGMELHLIHYSYGVNSTEKGDLSSESTVSRIRTEHFPLTLESARPSHTSQYLCASKGLARYTSTDTQYFGPGTRLTVL.

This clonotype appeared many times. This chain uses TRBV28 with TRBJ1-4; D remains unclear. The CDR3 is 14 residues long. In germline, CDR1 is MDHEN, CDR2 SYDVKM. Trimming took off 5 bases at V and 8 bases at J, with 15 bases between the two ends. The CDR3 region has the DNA TGTGCCAGCAGTCCCCCACCTATGGGAGAAAAACTGTTTTTT. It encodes CASSPPPMGEKLFF.

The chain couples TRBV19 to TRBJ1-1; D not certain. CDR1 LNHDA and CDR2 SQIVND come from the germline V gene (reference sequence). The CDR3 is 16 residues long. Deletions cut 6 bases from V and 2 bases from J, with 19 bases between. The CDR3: CASRTRGRVGNTEAFF. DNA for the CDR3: TGTGCCAGTAGGACGAGAGGACGGGTGGGTAACACTGAAGCTTTCTTT. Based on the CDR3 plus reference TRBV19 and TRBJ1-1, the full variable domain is DGGITQSPKYLFRKEGQNVTLSCEQNLNHDAMYWYRQDPGQGLRLIYYSQIVNDFQKGDIAEGYSVSREKKESFPLTVTSAQKNPTAFYLCASRTRGRVGNTEAFFGQGTRLTVV.

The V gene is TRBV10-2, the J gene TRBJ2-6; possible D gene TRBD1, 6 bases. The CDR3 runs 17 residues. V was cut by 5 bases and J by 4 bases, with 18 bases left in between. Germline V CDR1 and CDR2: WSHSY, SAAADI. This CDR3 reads CASSLTPQGAGANVLTF. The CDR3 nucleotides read TGCGCCAGCAGTTTAACGCCACAGGGCGCCGGGGCCAACGTCCTGACTTTC.

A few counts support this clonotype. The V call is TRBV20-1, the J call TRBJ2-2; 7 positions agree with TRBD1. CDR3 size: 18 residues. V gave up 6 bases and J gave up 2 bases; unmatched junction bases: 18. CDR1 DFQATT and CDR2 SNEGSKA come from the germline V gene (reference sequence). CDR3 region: CSALALLVDRKNTGELFF. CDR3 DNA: TGCAGTGCCCTAGCTCTCCTCGTGGACAGGAAAAACACCGGGGAGCTGTTTTTT.

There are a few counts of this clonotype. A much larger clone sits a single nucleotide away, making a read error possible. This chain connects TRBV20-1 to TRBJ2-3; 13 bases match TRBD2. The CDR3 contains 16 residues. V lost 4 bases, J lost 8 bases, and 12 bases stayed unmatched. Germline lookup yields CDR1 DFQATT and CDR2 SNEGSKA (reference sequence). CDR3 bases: TGCAGTGCTACCGGGACTAGCGGGACTTCAGGAGGTACGCAGTATTTT. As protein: CSATGTSGTSGGTQYF.